These 20 T cell receptor beta chains came from one sample sequenced in a study of T cells in Graves' hyperthyroidism and ophthalmopathy. Researchers took RNA transcripts and amplified the TCR beta CDR3 regions from them. First-round RT-PCR targeting the TCR CDR3 was performed with the HTBI primer set. TCRdb re-called the multiplex PCR reads with MiXCR, one entry per CDR3 protein. The sample contains 540,000 or so distinct CDR3 sequences, around 14% of which appear only once. The sample was blood. Source of these receptors: a woman younger than 45 with Graves' hyperthyroidism.

The chain is built from TRBV20-1 and TRBJ2-3, with TRBD2 identical over 10 bases. The CDR3 has 15 amino acids. Germline V CDR1 and CDR2: DFQATT, SNEGSKA (reference sequence). After removal of 3 bases from V and 5 bases from J, the junction contained 8 bases not matched to a gene. The DNA for the CDR3 is TGCAGTGCTAGTCACAGCGGGGGGGCCGTAGATACGCAGTATTTT. It encodes CSASHSGGAVDTQYF.

This clonotype was seen just once. The chain combines TRBV30 with TRBJ2-2; 7 nucleotides agree with TRBD2. The V gene's germline CDR1 is GTSNPN and CDR2 SVGIG (reference sequence). The J segment lost 5 bases and the V segment lost 0 bases, leaving 6 bases of the junction unmatched. The CDR3 covers 15 residues. The CDR3 is CAWSVLAGETGELFF. As DNA, the CDR3 is TGTGCCTGGAGTGTGTTGGCGGGAGAAACCGGGGAGCTGTTTTTT.

V gene TRBV5-1 combines with J gene TRBJ1-1, with D unclear. Trimming pared 0 bases from V and 5 bases from J, leaving 8 bases between. The CDR3 has 13 amino acids. Germline V CDR1 and CDR2: SGHRS, YFSETQ. CDR3 loop: CASSLGVQTEAFF. CDR3 nucleotides: TGCGCCAGCAGCTTGGGTGTACAGACTGAAGCTTTCTTT.

This clonotype was seen a handful of times. This rearrangement joins TRBV19 to TRBJ1-1; TRBD1 might be the D (6 bases). Germline CDR1 and CDR2: LNHDA and SQIVND (reference sequence). V lost 1 base and J 0 bases, leaving 9 bases between the germline ends. The CDR3 is 15 residues long. CDR3 in amino acids: CASSIAEGVNTEAFF. As DNA, the CDR3 is TGTGCCAGTAGTATAGCCGAGGGGGTGAACACTGAAGCTTTCTTT.

The chain has TRBV6-2 or TRBV6-3 and TRBJ1-1; unclear D gene. This CDR3 is 15 amino acids long. V was pared by 2 bases and J by 5 bases, with 15 bases between. CDR1 is MNHEY and CDR2 is SVGEGT in the germline V gene. For the CDR3, the DNA is TGTGCCAGCAGTTACGGGATTTTATCAGAGACTGAAGCTTTCTTT. Encoded protein: CASSYGILSETEAFF.

This clonotype was detected ten times or more. This chain links TRBV28 with TRBJ2-7; the match to TRBD1 covers 8 bases. Germline V gene data show CDR1 as MDHEN and CDR2 as SYDVKM. V dropped 3 bases and J dropped 5; count of bases not matched to a gene: 9. CDR3 length: 15 amino acids. This CDR3 reads CASSLPPGQANEQYF. The CDR3 bases are TGTGCCAGCAGTTTGCCCCCGGGACAGGCAAACGAGCAGTACTTC.

Many counts were recorded for this clonotype. This sequence joins TRBV20-1 and TRBJ2-3; 8 nucleotides align to TRBD1. The CDR3 runs 15 residues. Trimming took 1 base from V and 1 from J; bases not matched to a gene: 4. The germline V gene encodes CDR1 DFQATT and CDR2 SNEGSKA (reference sequence). This chain's CDR3 is CSARAQGAGTDTQYF. CDR3 bases: TGCAGTGCTAGAGCCCAGGGGGCGGGCACAGATACGCAGTATTTT.

In this sample, this clonotype turned up a few times. V and J are TRBV4-3 and TRBJ1-4; 9 bases line up with TRBD1. Germline assignment: CDR1 LGHNA and CDR2 YSLEER. This CDR3 comprises 18 residues. After removal of 0 bases from V and 11 bases from J, the junction contained 16 bases not matched to a gene. CDR3 region: CASSQDPPITGGLGKLFF. Here the CDR3 DNA reads TGCGCCAGCAGCCAAGATCCCCCTATTACAGGGGGCTTAGGGAAACTGTTTTTT.

This clonotype was detected ten times or more. The chain recombines TRBV28 with TRBJ2-7, with TRBD2 identical over 9 bases. This CDR3 is built from 15 residues. Trimming removed 2 bases from V and 1 base from J; junction bases left unmatched: 3. Germline lookup yields CDR1 MDHEN and CDR2 SYDVKM. The CDR3 protein is CASSLSSGRSYEQYF. CDR3 DNA: TGTGCCAGCAGTTTAAGTAGCGGGAGATCCTACGAGCAGTACTTC.

The sample holds many counts of this clonotype. The chain joins TRBV18 to TRBJ2-5; D may be TRBD2 (7 bases). This CDR3 region has 16 residues. CDR1 is KGHSH, CDR2 LQKENI, per germline. V lost 6 bases, J lost 4 bases, and 21 bases lay in between. The CDR3 DNA reads as TGTGCCAGCTCCCCGGGGGCGCGGGAGATTGGAGAGACCCAGTACTTC. It codes for CASSPGAREIGETQYF.

This clonotype was seen many times. J is TRBJ2-7 and V is TRBV3-1; unclear D gene. V lost 4 bases to trimming and J lost 0 bases, with 16 bases between them. This CDR3 spans 16 amino acids. Per the germline V gene, CDR1 is LGHDT and CDR2 is YNNKEL (reference sequence). DNA for the CDR3: TGTGCCAGCAGCCGACATCCAGCGTTTAGCTCCTACGAGCAGTACTTC. Its protein product is CASSRHPAFSSYEQYF.

The chain couples TRBV6-1 to TRBJ2-1, with 8 bases lining up with TRBD1. Per the germline V gene, CDR1 is MNHNS and CDR2 is SASEGT. The V segment lost 3 bases and the J segment 9 bases; nucleotides outside the gene matches: 10. The CDR3 is 15 amino acids. CDR3 nucleotide sequence: TGTGCCAGCAGTGATGGACAGGGTGAACTAGGTGAGCAGTTCTTC. As protein: CASSDGQGELGEQFF.

This clonotype was seen repeatedly, ten times or more. V is TRBV11-2 and J is TRBJ1-4, with unresolved D. There are 12 residues in the CDR3. V shed 3 bases and J shed 8 bases, with 7 bases lying between them. Germline lookup yields CDR1 SGHAT and CDR2 FQNNGV. CDR3 loop: CASSFGGEKLFF. DNA of the CDR3: TGTGCCAGCAGCTTTGGAGGGGAAAAACTGTTTTTT.

In this sample, this clonotype turned up many times. The chain uses TRBV2 and TRBJ2-2, with TRBD1 identical over 7 bases. This CDR3 spans 14 amino acids. The J segment lost 7 bases and the V segment lost 8 bases, leaving 10 bases of the junction unmatched. Germline V gene data show CDR1 as SNHLY and CDR2 as FYNNEI. CDR3 protein: CASAPTRDSGELFF. For the CDR3, the DNA is TGTGCCAGCGCCCCGACCAGGGACAGCGGGGAGCTGTTTTTT.

This clonotype was recorded many times. V gene TRBV28 combines with J gene TRBJ2-5; D remains unclear. The CDR3 is 13 residues long. In germline, CDR1 is MDHEN, CDR2 SYDVKM. Trimming stripped 6 bases from V and 4 bases from J, with 12 bases between. The DNA for the CDR3 is TGTGCCAGCAGGGGGAATCTGGGAGAGACCCAGTACTTC. Encoded protein: CASRGNLGETQYF.

The chain carries TRBV18 and TRBJ1-1; D not certain. V was trimmed by 5 bases and J by 3 bases, leaving 16 bases between them. CDR1 and CDR2 (germline): KGHSH, LQKENI. This CDR3 region has 15 residues. The CDR3 DNA reads TGTGCCAGCTCAACCACGGGGAATCCTGACACTGAAGCTTTCTTT. This codes for CASSTTGNPDTEAFF.

CDR3: CSARNQGRADTQYF. The CDR3 DNA sequence: TGCAGTGCTAGAAACCAGGGGAGGGCAGATACGCAGTATTTT. The chain is built from TRBV20-1 and TRBJ2-3; D possibly corresponds to TRBD2 (7 bases). The CDR3 has 14 amino acids. Germline V gene data show CDR1 as DFQATT and CDR2 as SNEGSKA (reference sequence). V was clipped by 2 bases and J by 4 bases, with 13 bases between them.

At least ten counts were recorded for this clonotype. The chain recombines TRBV6-1 with TRBJ1-1; D not certain. Germline loops: CDR1 MNHNS, CDR2 SASEGT. The CDR3 loop spans 16 amino acids. With 6 bases removed from V and 1 base from J, the gap between germline ends came to 18 bases. CDR3 in amino acids: CASRPPGRRTNTEAFF. The CDR3 DNA reads TGTGCCAGCAGACCCCCGGGCAGGCGGACGAACACTGAAGCTTTCTTT.

The sample holds many counts of this clonotype. The rearrangement links TRBV7-2 to TRBJ2-1, with TRBD2 matching 9 bases. This CDR3 is built from 17 residues. Germline lookup yields CDR1 SGHTA and CDR2 FQGNSA. The V and J ends lost 5 bases and 5 bases, in that order; junction bases with no gene match: 13. CDR3: CASSPRVLAGSNNEQFF. The CDR3 DNA is TGTGCCAGCAGCCCTCGAGTGCTAGCGGGGAGCAACAATGAGCAGTTCTTC.

This clonotype has just a few counts. The CDR3 loop is CASSIQGQPPGEQYF. The CDR3 coding sequence is TGTGCCAGTAGTATACAGGGCCAACCACCGGGCGAGCAGTACTTC. The chain recombines TRBV19 with TRBJ2-7, with a tentative D call TRBD1 (5 bases). Per the germline V gene, CDR1 is LNHDA and CDR2 is SQIVND (reference sequence). V was cut by 2 bases and J by 6 bases, with 17 bases left in between. The CDR3 spans 15 residues. The full variable domain, rest sourced from reference TRBV19 and TRBJ2-7, is DGGITQSPKYLFRKEGQNVTLSCEQNLNHDAMYWYRQDPGQGLRLIYYSQIVNDFQKGDIAEGYSVSREKKESFPLTVTSAQKNPTAFYLCASSIQGQPPGEQYFGPGTRLTVT.